In its sample, the clone carrying this T cell receptor (beta chain) was seen many times. The antigen is not known. Ophthalmopathy in the patients scored at least 3 on Clinical Activity Score and at least 4 on NOSPECS grade, lasting under 3 months. Uncontrolled infection, other autoimmune disease, pregnancy or lactation led to exclusion. These data belong to a study of T cells in Graves' hyperthyroidism and ophthalmopathy. Study-level results: Stable hyperthyroidism was told apart from ophthalmopathy by a model built on 13 V-J features. Blood shared most expanded thyroid clonotypes above 0.001.

Germline V gene sequence: CDR1 MDHEN, CDR2 SYDVKM. The CDR3 covers 15 residues. The V end was cut by 8 bases, the J end by 4 bases, with 20 bases between. Researchers amplified the TCR beta CDR3 regions from RNA transcripts. The HTBI primer set was used in a first-round RT-PCR of the TCR CDR3. Via MiXCR, TCRdb re-called the multiplex PCR reads, giving one row per CDR3 protein. The data show about 480,000 distinct CDR3 sequences, 20% to 25% seen once. The source is a woman in her 70s with Graves' ophthalmopathy. The material sequenced was blood. J is TRBJ1-1 and V is TRBV28, with D perhaps TRBD1 (6 bases). CDR3 in amino acids: CASEGGGAGSTEAFF. DNA of the CDR3: TGTGCCAGCGAGGGGGGGGGCGCGGGGAGCACTGAAGCTTTCTTT.